This TCR beta chain appears in the sequencing data of a study of cytomegalovirus exposure and HLA in healthy donors. The overall study: Unique TCRs from HLA-typed donors, roughly 87 million of them, were held in an early data release. Overall study results and limits: Later on, a genetic analysis was performed. It linked a missense variant in DCLRE1C with V- and J-gene trimming of TCR beta. The investigators catalogued about 170 TCR beta chains as cytomegalovirus-associated.

This CDR3 region has 13 residues. Germline-derived CDR1 and CDR2 are LNHDA and SQIVND (reference sequence). V lost 3 bases and J 5 bases, leaving 11 bases between the germline ends. This clone was counted a few times. Its specificity is not known. PCR employed 60 Vbeta and 13 Jbeta primers. The data were produced by immunoSEQ multiplex PCR, yet TCRdb's version contains in-frame clones alone and is incomplete. This table has 95,000 to 110,000 clones, about 9.4% appearing once. Sequenced: PBMCs. The sequence came from a man in his forties or fifties in good health and CMV-seropositive. This rearrangement joins TRBV19 to TRBJ2-7; a weak D match, TRBD2 (5 bases). CDR3 sequence: CASSISGINEQYF. The CDR3 DNA sequence: TGTGCCAGTAGTATTTCGGGGATCAACGAGCAGTACTTC. Filled out from reference TRBV19 and TRBJ2-7, the complete variable domain reads DGGITQSPKYLFRKEGQNVTLSCEQNLNHDAMYWYRQDPGQGLRLIYYSQIVNDFQKGDIAEGYSVSREKKESFPLTVTSAQKNPTAFYLCASSISGINEQYFGPGTRLTVT.